The text below deals with one T cell receptor (beta chain). Its antigen is as yet unknown. The CDR3 does not end in the conserved phenylalanine or tryptophan, so this is likely a read error. No DNA is shown, since the ends of the CDR3 on it are uncertain; the CDR3 is the one TCRdb lists. The sample comes from a study of CD8+CD57+ T cells in acquired aplastic anemia. Overall study context: Sorting CD4+ and CD8+ cells gave DNA averaging approximately 3 ug. There were about 11 million reads, on average, for CD4+ cells from healthy donors. The study's findings and limits: Patients and controls had CD8+ Simpson's diversity values that were not significantly distinct. About 28 sequences, all CD8+ CDR3, were shared between patients and controls.

Genomic DNA was employed as the template in profiling TCR beta VDJ and CDR3. TCRdb ran MiXCR on the reads and lists one entry per CDR3 protein. The repertoire consists of roughly 150,000 distinct CDR3 sequences, with approximately 43% occurring once and the leading ten covering approximately 1%. Termini included, the CDR3 measures 10 amino acids. CDR1 SQVTM and CDR2 ANQGSEA come from the germline V gene. The clonotype originates from a human donor in good health. J is TRBJ2-7 and V is TRBV29-1; no DNA check was done on the table's D call, TRBD1. The sample consisted of sorted CD4+, CD8+, or CD8+CD57+ T cells (not recorded which) from PBMCs. CDR3 in amino acids: CSVEQGAMYL.